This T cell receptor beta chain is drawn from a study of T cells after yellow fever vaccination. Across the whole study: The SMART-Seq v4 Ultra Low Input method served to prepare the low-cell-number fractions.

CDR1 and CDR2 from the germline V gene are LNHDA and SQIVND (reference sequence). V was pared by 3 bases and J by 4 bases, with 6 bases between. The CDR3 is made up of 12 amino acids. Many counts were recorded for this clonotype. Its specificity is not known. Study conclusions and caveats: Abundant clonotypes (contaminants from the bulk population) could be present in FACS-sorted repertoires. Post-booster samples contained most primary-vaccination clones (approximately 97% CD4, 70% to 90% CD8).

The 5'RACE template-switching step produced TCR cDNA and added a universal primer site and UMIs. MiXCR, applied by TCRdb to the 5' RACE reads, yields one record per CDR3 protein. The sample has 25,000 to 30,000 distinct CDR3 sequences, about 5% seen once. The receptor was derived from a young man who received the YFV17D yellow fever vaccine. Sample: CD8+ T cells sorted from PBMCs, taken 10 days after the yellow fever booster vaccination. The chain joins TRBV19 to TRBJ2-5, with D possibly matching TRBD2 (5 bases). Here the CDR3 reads CASSIGGETQYF. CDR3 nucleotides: TGTGCCAGTAGTATCGGAGGAGAGACCCAGTACTTC.